This TCR beta chain was captured in a study of T cell responses to AZD1222 COVID-19 vaccine. This CDR3 has 17 amino acids. Trimming removed 5 bases from V and 3 bases from J; junction bases left unmatched: 11. Germline CDR1 is LNHDA and CDR2 is SQIVND (reference sequence). General observations from the study: Among AZD1222 vaccinees, only five to seven were seropositive at baseline. The donor group comprised mostly white British people and more females; the analysis possibly underestimated clonal diversity. Unmutated variant regions reportedly attract nearly half of all spike-specific TCRs.

Produced via immunoSEQ multiplex PCR; TCRdb's table is partial and in-frame only. Among 150,000 to 200,000 clones listed, 85% to 90% were seen once. Comment on this clone: Its target is not known.

The specimen comprised peripheral blood, sampled on day 0 of AZD1222 vaccination. V is TRBV19 and J is TRBJ2-3, with 10 bases aligning to TRBD2. The TCR was taken from an adult in good health. The CDR3 DNA sequence: TGTGCCAGTAGTTTGCTAGCGGGGGAAGGTATAACAGATACGCAGTATTTT. It translates to CASSLLAGEGITDTQYF.